Following are 15 T cell receptor beta chains from one sample sequenced in a study of blood T cell repertoires in COVID-19. The data were produced by immunoSEQ multiplex PCR, yet TCRdb's version contains in-frame clones alone and is incomplete. The table records some 64,000 clones, around 80% of them present only once. The sample was peripheral blood. The receptors were gathered from a woman older than 75 with active or convalescent COVID-19.

The V call is TRBV30, the J call TRBJ1-1, with D possibly matching TRBD1 (5 bases). Trimming pared 0 bases from V and 7 bases from J, leaving 12 bases between. The CDR3 loop spans 13 amino acids. From germline, CDR1 is GTSNPN and CDR2 SVGIG (reference sequence). CDR3 sequence reads: CAWSVSGGGEAFF. CDR3 DNA sequence: TGTGCCTGGAGTGTTTCGGGGGGTGGTGAAGCTTTCTTT. The full variable domain, rest sourced from reference TRBV30 and TRBJ1-1, is SQTIHQWPATLVQPVGSPLSLECTVEGTSNPNLYWYRQAAGRGLQLLFYSVGIGQISSEVPQNLSASRPQDRQFILSSKKLLLSDSGFYLCAWSVSGGGEAFFGQGTRLTVV.

This clone was counted ten times or more. The chain links TRBV18 to TRBJ1-2; D unresolved. CDR1 is KGHSH, CDR2 LQKENI, per germline. The CDR3 totals 15 residues. V lost 3 bases, J lost 0 bases, and 11 bases lay in between. This CDR3 reads CASSPNPGANYGYTF. DNA of the CDR3: TGTGCCAGCTCACCTAATCCCGGGGCTAACTATGGCTACACCTTC.

The chain is built from TRBV30 and TRBJ1-1; D is undetermined. Germline V gives CDR1 GTSNPN, CDR2 SVGIG (reference sequence). This CDR3 has 12 residues. Trimming cost V 2 bases and J 4 bases, with 8 bases left between them. DNA for the CDR3: TGTGCCTGGAGTCGACTGAGCACTGAAGCTTTCTTT. It translates to CAWSRLSTEAFF.

This chain connects TRBV4-1 to TRBJ2-3, with D possibly being TRBD1 (6 bases). In germline, CDR1 is MGHRA, CDR2 YSYEKL. Trimming stripped 4 bases from V and 0 bases from J, with 17 bases between. The CDR3 loop spans 17 amino acids. The CDR3 sequence: CASSLRKDSTSTDTQYF. For the CDR3, the DNA is TGCGCCAGCAGCCTACGAAAGGACAGCACTAGCACAGATACGCAGTATTTT.

The V gene is TRBV5-8, the J gene TRBJ1-3; D perhaps matches TRBD1 (5 bases). Germline V gene lookup returns CDR1 SGHTS and CDR2 YDEGEE. The CDR3 covers 17 residues. V lost 0 bases and J 0 bases, leaving 13 bases between the germline ends. The CDR3 is CASSLDLDSYSGNTIYF. In DNA form, the CDR3 reads TGTGCCAGCAGCTTGGACCTCGACAGCTACTCTGGAAACACCATATATTTT.

The chain joins TRBV5-4 to TRBJ2-5, with TRBD2 matching over 16 bases. The CDR3 covers 17 residues. Trimming removed 3 bases from V and 5 bases from J; junction bases left unmatched: 7. Germline CDR1 and CDR2: SGHNT and YYREEE (reference sequence). The CDR3 region has the DNA TGTGCCAGCAGCTCCGGGACTAGCGGGGGGGCGGGCGAGACCCAGTACTTC. This gives the protein CASSSGTSGGAGETQYF.

The V gene is TRBV12-5, the J gene TRBJ1-4, with a weak D call TRBD1 (5 bases). Between the trimmed V and J ends, which lost 2 bases and 6 bases, there was a span of 10 bases. The CDR3 spans 14 residues. Germline V gene data show CDR1 as LGHNT and CDR2 as FRNRAP. CDR3 coding DNA: TGTGCTAGTGGTTTGATACGGGGGGATGAAAAACTGTTTTTT. It translates to CASGLIRGDEKLFF.

The chain uses TRBV5-1 and TRBJ1-1, with 7 positions matching TRBD1. The V and J ends lost 4 bases and 4 bases, in that order; junction bases with no gene match: 10. CDR1 is SGHRS, CDR2 YFSETQ, per germline. The CDR3 contains 15 residues. CDR3 region: CASSLLDRVITEAFF. CDR3 sequence (DNA): TGCGCCAGCAGCCTCCTAGACAGGGTCATCACTGAAGCTTTCTTT.

CDR3 loop: CASTEREGGTEAFF. In DNA, the CDR3 is TGTGCCAGCACGGAGAGGGAGGGTGGCACTGAAGCTTTCTTT. This chain connects TRBV7-9 to TRBJ1-1; D is uncertain. The CDR3 totals 14 residues. Per germline, CDR1 SEHNR and CDR2 FQNEAQ (reference sequence). The V and J ends lost 7 bases and 4 bases respectively, with 16 bases between them.

This clone was observed a single time. The chain is built from TRBV27 and TRBJ1-2; TRBD1 matches 12 bases. Trimming took 1 base from V and 7 from J; bases not matched to a gene: 4. The V gene's germline CDR1 is MNHEY and CDR2 SMNVEV (reference sequence). The CDR3 consists of 15 residues. This chain's CDR3 is CASSLYGTGGAGYTF. Written as DNA, the CDR3 is TGTGCCAGCAGTTTATACGGGACAGGGGGCGCTGGCTACACCTTC.

The chain combines TRBV16 with TRBJ1-5; 9 bases match TRBD1. CDR3 length: 14 amino acids. The ends lost 5 bases at V and 10 bases at J; junction bases unmatched: 9. CDR1 is KGHSY, CDR2 FQNENV, per germline. CDR3 sequence reads: CASSTDRGITPQHF. Written as DNA, the CDR3 is TGTGCCAGCAGCACTGACAGGGGGATTACACCCCAGCATTTT.

V is TRBV11-3 and J is TRBJ1-2, with 8 bases aligning to TRBD1. Trimming took 0 bases from V and 4 from J; bases not matched to a gene: 4. This CDR3 has 15 amino acids. CDR1 is SGHNT and CDR2 is YENEEA in the germline V gene. The chain's CDR3 is CASSLDPGGGYGYTF. CDR3 sequence (DNA): TGTGCCAGCAGCTTAGACCCAGGGGGCGGCTATGGCTACACCTTC. The full variable domain, its missing parts supplied by reference TRBV11-3 and TRBJ1-2, is EAGVVQSPRYKIIEKKQPVAFWCNPISGHNTLYWYLQNLGQGPELLIRYENEEAVDDSQLPKDRFSAERLKGVDSTLKIQPAELGDSAVYLCASSLDPGGGYGYTFGSGTRLTVV.

CDR3 sequence: CASSRSLGQGYTGELFF. The CDR3 DNA sequence: TGCGCCAGCAGCCGCTCTTTGGGACAGGGTTACACCGGGGAGCTGTTTTTT. The chain carries TRBV5-1 and TRBJ2-2, with 9 nucleotides matching TRBD1. V lost 4 bases, J lost 3 bases, and 10 bases stayed unmatched. Germline CDR1 reads SGHRS; CDR2 reads YFSETQ. The CDR3 length is 17 residues.

The chain joins TRBV11-2 to TRBJ1-4; possibly TRBD1 for D (6 bases). V lost 4 bases to trimming and J lost 0 bases, with 9 bases between them. Germline-derived CDR1 and CDR2 are SGHAT and FQNNGV. The CDR3 extends over 15 amino acids. The CDR3 DNA reads as TGTGCCAGCAGCTCGACAGGTGCAACTAATGAAAAACTGTTTTTT. Translation gives CASSSTGATNEKLFF.

This chain uses TRBV19 with TRBJ1-4; 8 bases are a match to TRBD1. The germline V gene encodes CDR1 LNHDA and CDR2 SQIVND (reference sequence). The ends lost 4 bases at V and 1 base at J; junction bases unmatched: 5. The CDR3 totals 16 residues. CDR3 residues: CASSRGQALTNEKLFF. The CDR3 coding sequence is TGTGCCAGTAGTAGGGGACAGGCCTTAACTAATGAAAAACTGTTTTTT.